Listed here is a single TCR beta chain. Its antigen is unknown. Per-base qualities were not stored, and no clone one base away is much larger. This record belongs to a study of patients and donors after allogeneic stem cell transplantation (dated by TCRdb to about 2020). The cysteine opens and the phenylalanine closes a CDR3 of 14 amino acids. Only CDR3 DNA remains: 42 bases, in frame from the first base. V and J lose 8 bases and 6 bases, and a span of 19 bases separates them. The protocol used for the library was RT-PCR. TCRdb records NextSeq 550 as the sequencer. TCRdb trimmed public reads at Q25 via fastp, called clones via MiXCR and kept in-frame beta chains. Rows are unified per CDR3 protein, each entry keeping the most common DNA and genes. The sample records about a million distinct CDR3 sequences, over 15% of which are singletons. Roughly 6.4% of the sample is taken by the ten largest.

Sequenced sample: blood, either unsorted or a sorted T cell fraction (not recorded which). The chain joins TRBV12-3 or TRBV12-4 to TRBJ1-2, with the D gene too uncertain to name. The TCR was taken from a human donor who was either an allogeneic HSCT recipient or a stem cell or donor lymphocyte infusion donor (not recorded which). It is not recorded whose cells these are; they may come from a transplant donor. The sequenced DNA: TGTGCCAGCGGCTCCTACAATAGACGGGATGGCTACACCTTC. It translates to CASGSYNRRDGYTF.